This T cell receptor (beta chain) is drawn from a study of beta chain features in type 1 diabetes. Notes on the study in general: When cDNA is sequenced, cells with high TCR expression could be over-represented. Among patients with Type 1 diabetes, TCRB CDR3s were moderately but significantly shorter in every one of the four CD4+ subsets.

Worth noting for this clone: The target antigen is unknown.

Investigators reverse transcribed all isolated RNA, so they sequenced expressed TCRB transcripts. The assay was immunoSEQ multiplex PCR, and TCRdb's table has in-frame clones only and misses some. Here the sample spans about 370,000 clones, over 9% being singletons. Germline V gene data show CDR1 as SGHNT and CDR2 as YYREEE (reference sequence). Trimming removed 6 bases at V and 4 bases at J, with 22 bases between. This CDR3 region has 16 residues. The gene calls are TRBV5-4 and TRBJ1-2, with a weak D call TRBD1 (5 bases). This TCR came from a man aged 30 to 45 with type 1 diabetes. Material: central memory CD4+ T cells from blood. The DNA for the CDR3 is TGTGCCAGCAATCCAGGAGGGGTCCAGGGCGGCTATGGCTACACCTTC. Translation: CASNPGGVQGGYGYTF.